The sequence of this T cell receptor beta chain was determined in a study of T cells after yellow fever vaccination. Study-wide results and caveats: Repertoires obtained by FACS sorting could include abundant clonotypes that entered as contaminants from the bulk population.

This clonotype was found a few times. The antigen is undetermined. TCRdb reanalysed the 5' RACE reads using MiXCR and keeps one entry per CDR3 protein. Of around 590,000 distinct CDR3 sequences in the sample, roughly 12% were seen once. CDR3 size: 13 residues. V was clipped by 2 bases and J by 2 bases, with 8 bases between them. Germline V lookup: CDR1 DFQATT, CDR2 SNEGSKA (reference sequence). The specimen comprised PBMCs, sampled on the day of the yellow fever booster vaccination. The clonotype originates from a man between 25 and 39 years old who received the YFV17D yellow fever vaccine. V usage is TRBV20-1 and J usage is TRBJ2-3; unclear D gene. The CDR3 loop is CSARQKFTDTQYF. Here the CDR3 DNA reads TGCAGTGCTAGACAGAAATTCACAGATACGCAGTATTTT.